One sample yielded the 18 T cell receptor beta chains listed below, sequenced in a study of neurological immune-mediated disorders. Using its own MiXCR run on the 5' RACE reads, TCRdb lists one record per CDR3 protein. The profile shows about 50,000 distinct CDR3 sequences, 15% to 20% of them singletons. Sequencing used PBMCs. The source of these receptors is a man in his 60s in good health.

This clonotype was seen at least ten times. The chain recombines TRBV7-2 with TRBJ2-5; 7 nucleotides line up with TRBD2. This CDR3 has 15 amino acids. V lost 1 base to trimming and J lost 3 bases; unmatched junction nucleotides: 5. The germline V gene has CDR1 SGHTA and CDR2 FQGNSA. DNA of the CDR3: TGTGCCAGCAGCTTAGGGGGCGGGAGCGAAGAGACCCAGTACTTC. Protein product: CASSLGGGSEETQYF.

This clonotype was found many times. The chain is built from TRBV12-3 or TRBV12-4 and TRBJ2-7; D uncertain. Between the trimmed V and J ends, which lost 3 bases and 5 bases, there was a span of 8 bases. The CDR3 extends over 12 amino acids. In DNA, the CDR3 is TGTGCCAGCAGTTTCTTGGTGGACGAGCAGTACTTC. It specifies CASSFLVDEQYF.

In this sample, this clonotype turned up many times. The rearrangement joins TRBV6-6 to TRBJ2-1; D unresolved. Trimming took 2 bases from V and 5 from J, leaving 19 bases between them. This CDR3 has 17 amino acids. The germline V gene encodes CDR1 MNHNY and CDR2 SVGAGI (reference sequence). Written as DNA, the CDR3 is TGTGCCAGCAGTTACCCCCCTACCGCCCCTGCTGACAATGAGCAGTTCTTC. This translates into CASSYPPTAPADNEQFF.

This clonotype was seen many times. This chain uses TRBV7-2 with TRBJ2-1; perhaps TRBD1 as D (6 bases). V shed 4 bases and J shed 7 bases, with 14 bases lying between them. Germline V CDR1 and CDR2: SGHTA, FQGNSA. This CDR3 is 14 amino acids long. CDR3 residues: CASSSRGSRNEQFF. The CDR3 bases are TGTGCCAGCAGCTCAAGGGGGAGCCGAAATGAGCAGTTCTTC.

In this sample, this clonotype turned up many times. CDR3 DNA: TGTGCCAGCAGCTCAGGACAGGGACTTCCCCAGCATTTT. This translates into CASSSGQGLPQHF. The V and J genes are TRBV7-9 and TRBJ1-5; TRBD1 aligns across 8 bases. CDR1 is SEHNR and CDR2 is FQNEAQ in the germline V gene (reference sequence). CDR3 size: 13 residues. V lost 4 bases to trimming and J lost 10 bases; unmatched junction nucleotides: 6. Full variable domain (rest looked up from reference TRBV7-9 and TRBJ1-5): DTGVSQNPRHKITKRGQNVTFRCDPISEHNRLYWYRQTLGQGPEFLTYFQNEAQLEKSRLLSDRFSAERPKGSFSTLEIQRTEQGDSAMYLCASSSGQGLPQHFGDGTRLSIL.

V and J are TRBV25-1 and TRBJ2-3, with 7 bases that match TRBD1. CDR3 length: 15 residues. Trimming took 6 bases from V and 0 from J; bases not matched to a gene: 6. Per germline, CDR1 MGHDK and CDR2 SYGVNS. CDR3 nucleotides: TGTGCCAGCAGGGTAACAGGGGCCAGCACAGATACGCAGTATTTT. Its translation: CASRVTGASTDTQYF.

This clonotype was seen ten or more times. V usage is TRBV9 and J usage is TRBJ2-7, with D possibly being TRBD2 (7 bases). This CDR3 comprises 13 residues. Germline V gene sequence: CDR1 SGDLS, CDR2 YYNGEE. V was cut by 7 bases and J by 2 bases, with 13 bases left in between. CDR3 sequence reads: CASGPGGPYEQYF. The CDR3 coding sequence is TGTGCCAGCGGCCCGGGGGGCCCCTACGAGCAGTACTTC.

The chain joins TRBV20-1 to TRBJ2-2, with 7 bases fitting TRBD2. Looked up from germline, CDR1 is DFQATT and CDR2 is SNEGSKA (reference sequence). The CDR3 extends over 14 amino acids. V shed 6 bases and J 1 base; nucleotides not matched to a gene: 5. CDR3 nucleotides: TGCAGTGCCGCCCCTAGCGGGAACACCGGGGAGCTGTTTTTT. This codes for CSAAPSGNTGELFF.

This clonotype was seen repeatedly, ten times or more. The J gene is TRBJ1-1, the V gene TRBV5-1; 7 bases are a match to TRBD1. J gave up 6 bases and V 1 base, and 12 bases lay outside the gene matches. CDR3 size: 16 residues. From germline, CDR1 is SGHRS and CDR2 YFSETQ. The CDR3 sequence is CASSLSAGGVYSEAFF. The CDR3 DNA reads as TGCGCCAGCAGCTTGAGTGCAGGGGGAGTCTATTCTGAAGCTTTCTTT.

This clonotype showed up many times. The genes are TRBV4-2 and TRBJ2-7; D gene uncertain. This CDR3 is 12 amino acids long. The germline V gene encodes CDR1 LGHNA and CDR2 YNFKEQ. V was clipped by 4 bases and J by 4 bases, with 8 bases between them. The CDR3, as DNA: TGTGCCAGCAGCCCCGTACGTTACGAGCAGTACTTC. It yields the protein CASSPVRYEQYF.

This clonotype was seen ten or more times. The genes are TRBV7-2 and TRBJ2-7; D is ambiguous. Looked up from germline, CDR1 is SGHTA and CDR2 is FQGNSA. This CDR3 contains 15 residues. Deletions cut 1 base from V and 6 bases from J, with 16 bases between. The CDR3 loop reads CASSLVPDPPIEQYF. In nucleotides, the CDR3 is TGTGCCAGCAGCTTAGTACCGGACCCACCGATCGAGCAGTACTTC. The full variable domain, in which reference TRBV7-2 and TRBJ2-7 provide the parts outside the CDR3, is GAGVSQSPSNKVTEKGKDVELRCDPISGHTALYWYRQSLGQGLEFLIYFQGNSAPDKSGLPSDRFSAERTGGSVSTLTIQRTQQEDSAVYLCASSLVPDPPIEQYFGPGTRLTVT.

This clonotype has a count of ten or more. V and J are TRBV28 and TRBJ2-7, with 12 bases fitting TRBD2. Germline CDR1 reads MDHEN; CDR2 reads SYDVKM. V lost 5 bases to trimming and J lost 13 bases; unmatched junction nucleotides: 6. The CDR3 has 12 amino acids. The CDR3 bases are TGTGCCAGCAGTACTAGCGGGAGGACTCATTACTTC. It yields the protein CASSTSGRTHYF.

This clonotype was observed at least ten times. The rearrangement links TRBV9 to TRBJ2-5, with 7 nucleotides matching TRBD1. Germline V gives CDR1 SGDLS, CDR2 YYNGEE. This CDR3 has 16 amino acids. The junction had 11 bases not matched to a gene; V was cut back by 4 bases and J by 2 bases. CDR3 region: CASSRLTGRSQETQYF. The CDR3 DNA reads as TGTGCCAGCAGCCGATTGACAGGGCGGTCACAAGAGACCCAGTACTTC.

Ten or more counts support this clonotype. The DNA of the CDR3 is TGCGCCAGCAGCCAATTCACAGCGGTGAACACTGAAGCTTTCTTT. This sequence encodes CASSQFTAVNTEAFF. The chain joins TRBV4-1 to TRBJ1-1, with D hard to call. With 2 bases removed from V and 0 bases from J, the gap between germline ends came to 10 bases. This CDR3 contains 15 residues. In germline, CDR1 is MGHRA, CDR2 YSYEKL.

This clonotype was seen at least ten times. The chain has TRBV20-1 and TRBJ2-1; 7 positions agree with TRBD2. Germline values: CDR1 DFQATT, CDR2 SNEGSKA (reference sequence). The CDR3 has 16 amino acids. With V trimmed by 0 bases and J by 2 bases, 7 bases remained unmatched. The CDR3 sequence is CSARDPRGRTYNEQFF. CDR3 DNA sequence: TGCAGTGCTAGAGATCCACGCGGGAGAACCTACAATGAGCAGTTCTTC.

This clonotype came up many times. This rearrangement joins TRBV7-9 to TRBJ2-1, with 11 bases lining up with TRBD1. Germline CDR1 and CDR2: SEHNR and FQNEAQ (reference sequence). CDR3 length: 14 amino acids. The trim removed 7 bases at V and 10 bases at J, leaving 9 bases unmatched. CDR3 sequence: CASIRDRGIGEQFF. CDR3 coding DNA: TGTGCCAGCATCCGGGACAGGGGGATCGGGGAGCAGTTCTTC.

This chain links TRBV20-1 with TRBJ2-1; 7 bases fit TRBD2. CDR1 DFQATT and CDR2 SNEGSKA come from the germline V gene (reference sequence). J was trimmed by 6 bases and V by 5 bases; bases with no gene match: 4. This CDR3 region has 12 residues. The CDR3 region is CSASLAANEQFF. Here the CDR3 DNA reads TGCAGTGCTTCCCTAGCGGCCAATGAGCAGTTCTTC.

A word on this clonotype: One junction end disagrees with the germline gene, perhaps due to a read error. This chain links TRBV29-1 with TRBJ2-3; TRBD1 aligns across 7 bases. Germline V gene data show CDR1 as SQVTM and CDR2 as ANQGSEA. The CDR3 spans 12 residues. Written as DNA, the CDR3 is TGTAGCGTCGCACAGGGGCCAGATGCGCAGTATTTT. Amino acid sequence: CSVAQGPDAQYF.